This TCR beta chain stems from a study of blood T cell repertoires in COVID-19. About the study: Samples came from the United States, Italy and Spain, spanning acute and convalescent COVID-19. Sample material is recorded as cDNA or gDNA derived from T cells, B-cell-depleted T cells, or PBMCs.

In the authors' methods: Amplified reference gene primers provided the basis for estimating nucleated cell counts. TCRdb's table, derived via immunoSEQ multiplex PCR, lists solely in-frame clones and lacks some. For V, J and clone size, that table is used; D and trimming come from the DNA. The sample shows around 100,000 clones, roughly 88% of them seen only once. Germline CDR1 and CDR2: SSHAT and FNYEAQ (reference sequence). The CDR3 runs to 15 residues. Trimming removed 3 bases from V and 1 base from J; junction bases left unmatched: 0. The specimen sequenced was peripheral blood. This receptor was taken from a man aged 80 or over with acute or convalescent COVID-19. The J gene is TRBJ2-3, the V gene TRBV7-7; 11 bases fit TRBD2. CDR3 residues: CASSLGLAGTDTQYF. In nucleotides, the CDR3 is TGTGCCAGCAGCTTGGGACTAGCGGGCACAGATACGCAGTATTTT. Full variable domain (rest looked up from reference TRBV7-7 and TRBJ2-3): GAGVSQSPRYKVTKRGQDVTLRCDPISSHATLYWYQQALGQGPEFLTYFNYEAQPDKSGLPSDRFSAERPEGSISTLTIQRTEQRDSAMYRCASSLGLAGTDTQYFGPGTRLTVL.